This TCR beta chain originates from a study of CD8 T cells in ankylosing spondylitis. The study's findings and limits: What seemed typical of ankylosing spondylitis blood was a TCR beta motif built from eight highly homologous variants. In the blood and synovial fluid of reactive arthritis, some motif variants had been previously reported.

Trimming cost V 0 bases and J 4 bases; bases outside gene matches: 3. The CDR3 totals 15 residues. The germline V gene has CDR1 MNHEY and CDR2 SVGAGI. Each CDR3 protein gets one entry after TCRdb re-called the 5' RACE reads with MiXCR. The sample includes 450,000 to 550,000 distinct CDR3 sequences, about 5.4% seen only once; the top ten take roughly 3.2%. This clonotype was detected ten times or more. Its target is unknown. The receptor comes from a male donor with ankylosing spondylitis. Sample: blood, either unsorted or a sorted T cell fraction (not recorded which). The V call is TRBV6-5, the J call TRBJ2-5; 9 nucleotides align to TRBD2. CDR3 DNA: TGTGCCAGCAGTTACTCGCCGACTAGCGGAGAGACCCAGTACTTC. It specifies CASSYSPTSGETQYF.